This T cell receptor (beta chain) was found in a study of T cell clones after liver transplantation. CDR1 MNHEY and CDR2 SMNVEV come from the germline V gene (reference sequence). This CDR3 is built from 14 residues. Trimming took 5 bases from V and 3 from J, leaving 11 bases between them. The table came from immunoSEQ multiplex PCR; TCRdb's copy has only in-frame clones and leaves some out. Of around 120,000 clones listed, 90% were seen once; the top ten hold 0.83%. This material consisted of CD4+ T cells from blood, taken 12 months after liver transplant. V is TRBV27 and J is TRBJ2-1; D is unresolved. This sequence was found in a human patient who received a liver transplant. Some T cells may have originated in the graft donor. CDR3 sequence reads: CASSHSTGYNEQFF. The DNA for the CDR3 is TGTGCCAGCAGTCACTCGACGGGCTACAATGAGCAGTTCTTC.